This T cell receptor beta chain was sequenced during a study of T cell repertoires in cytomegalovirus infection. With regard to this clonotype: Its matching antigen is unknown.

TCRdb itself ran the reads through MiXCR, one entry per CDR3 protein. The sample consists of about 920,000 distinct CDR3 sequences, roughly 30% of them appearing once. There are 14 residues in the CDR3. V shed 6 bases and J shed 8 bases, with 17 bases lying between them. Germline-derived CDR1 and CDR2 are MNHNS and SASEGT. Sequences were derived from cultured CD8+ T cells from PBMCs, sampled from culture after CMV antigen stimulation. The rearrangement joins TRBV6-1 to TRBJ2-1; D might be TRBD1 or TRBD2, each matching 5 bases. The sequence came from a human donor in good health (CMV status not recorded). Some clones in this sample may be carry-over from other donors' samples. CDR3 sequence: CASRNRDPLHEQFF. The CDR3, as DNA: TGTGCCAGCAGGAACCGGGACCCCCTGCATGAGCAGTTCTTC.